Listed below are T cell receptor beta chains from one sample, sequenced in a study of T-cell reconstitution after alpha-beta-depleted transplantation in children. Each CDR3 protein is one row after TCRdb ran MiXCR on the PCR reads. This table holds around 130,000 distinct CDR3 sequences, roughly 10% found once. The source material was PBMCs, mostly from graft donor cells, sampled 180 days after TCRalphabeta/CD19-depleted stem cell transplant. The receptors originated from a girl under three years old who had a stem cell transplant for combined immunodeficiency, so the T cells may come from the graft donor. Both conserved end residues are part of each CDR3. A D gene is named only where the DNA matches it firmly. Expanded clones get a size class; other rows say once, few or many, or leave the size out.

clone size	D gene	V gene	J gene	CDR3 DNA	CDR3 protein
many	TRBD1	TRBV7-2	TRBJ2-7	TGTGCCAGCAGCTTAGACAGGGGGCGCGGTGAGCAGTACTTC	CASSLDRGRGEQYF
many	NA	TRBV7-8	TRBJ2-5	TGTGCCAGCAGCTTAGTCTGGAGCCGGGGCCGGGAGACCCAGTACTTC	CASSLVWSRGRETQYF
NA	NA	TRBV4-2	TRBJ2-1	TGTGCCAGCAGCCAAGATAACAGTCCGGCTGACCTCTTCTACAATGAGCAGTTCTTC	CASSQDNSPADLFYNEQFF
few	NA	TRBV20-1	TRBJ2-7	TGCAGTGCAACACCCTTCTCCTACGAGCAGTACTTC	CSATPFSYEQYF
many	NA	TRBV7-2	TRBJ1-4	TGTGCCAGCAGCATATCAACTAATGAAAAACTGTTTTTT	CASSISTNEKLFF
NA	TRBD1	TRBV4-1	TRBJ2-2	TGCGCCAGCAGCCAAGTTGAGGGGGCGGGCGGGGAGCTGTTTTTT	CASSQVEGAGGELFF
many	NA	TRBV6-5	TRBJ2-7	TGTGCCAGCAGTCCCTCGGGGGACGAGCAGTACTTC	CASSPSGDEQYF
NA	NA	TRBV19	TRBJ1-1	TGTGCCAGTAGTATATCGGGACTCTCGAACACTGAAGCTTTCTTT	CASSISGLSNTEAFF
NA	NA	TRBV20-1	TRBJ1-1	TGCAGTGCTCTCACCCCCTTCACGGCGGGGAGGTCCACTGAAGCTTTCTTT	CSALTPFTAGRSTEAFF
NA	NA	TRBV5-5	TRBJ2-1	TGTGCCAGCAGCTCCCACGACAGTAATAAGAATGAGCAGTTCTTC	CASSSHDSNKNEQFF
few	TRBD1	TRBV20-1	TRBJ1-5	TGCAGTGCCTCTGACAGGGACCAGCCCCAGCATTTT	CSASDRDQPQHF
few	TRBD2	TRBV6-5	TRBJ2-7	TGTGCCAGCAGTTATACACTAGCGGGATACGAGCAGTACTTC	CASSYTLAGYEQYF
NA	TRBD1	TRBV5-1	TRBJ2-6	TGCGCCAGCAGCTTGGCGCATATGTGGCAGGGGGCGCGGGGGGCCAACGTCCTGACTTTC	CASSLAHMWQGARGANVLTF
few	NA	TRBV7-6	TRBJ2-7	TGTGCCAGCAGCTTTGATCTAGCAGCCTACGAGCAGTACTTC	CASSFDLAAYEQYF
few	NA	TRBV12-3/TRBV12-4	TRBJ1-6	TGTGCCAGCAGTTTACGCCCGATGGGGGCGGGAGGTAATTCACCCCTCCACTTT	CASSLRPMGAGGNSPLHF